This is a list of T cell receptor beta chains from one sample in a study of cytomegalovirus exposure and HLA in healthy donors. The assay was immunoSEQ multiplex PCR, and TCRdb's table has in-frame clones only and misses some. The ten most abundant clones cover about 0.59% of a sample with 90,000 to 120,000 clones. Sequencing was carried out using PBMCs. The receptors shown here come from a man in his fifties in good health and CMV-seronegative. CDR3s leave out the opening cysteine and the closing phenylalanine or tryptophan.

>TRBV9|TRBJ1-5
ASSVGAGAGQPQH
>TRBV19|TRBJ2-2
ASRYRPLGTGELF
>TRBV18|TRBJ1-2
ASSPGQAYGYT
>TRBV4-1|TRBJ1-1
ASSIQPGGALNTEAF
>TRBV11-3|TRBJ2-7
ASSRPGTGEQY
>TRBV4-3|TRBJ1-2
ASSQDRGRGHGYT
>TRBV2|TRBJ2-7
AVQERRGEQY
>TRBV9|TRBJ1-1
ASSVGPRGTEAF
>TRBV5-4|TRBJ2-3
ASTRQESTDTQY
>TRBV12-5|TRBJ2-1
ASGLGLAGVGEQF
>TRBV18|TRBJ2-5
ASSPDRVLWETQY
>TRBV2|TRBJ1-5
ASSERLMGQPQH
>TRBV6-5|TRBJ2-7
ASRIGQGVYEQY
>TRBV5-1|TRBJ2-1
ASSPREGGGEQF
>TRBV10-3|TRBJ1-2
AIRQDRTNYGYT
>TRBV27|TRBJ2-7
ASSLSVGRRTYEQY
>TRBV7-3|TRBJ1-4
ASSLTGGGSEKLF
>TRBV7-9|TRBJ1-1
ASSFPDRVNTEAF
>TRBV7-9|TRBJ2-1
ASSLLGRGRADYNEQF
>TRBV2|TRBJ2-3
ASDRERSTDTQY
>TRBV29-1|TRBJ2-3
SVEYTGGSGQY
>TRBV5-4|TRBJ1-4
ASSLELGGGGKLF
>TRBV15|TRBJ2-5
ATSRTGGSGSETQY
>TRBV5-4|TRBJ1-1
AIQGGIQGTEAF
>TRBV5-6|TRBJ2-5
ASSFGQQETQY
>TRBV7-9|TRBJ2-7
ASSYGLSSFYEQY
>TRBV5-1|TRBJ1-2
ASSRDREGYT
>TRBV13|TRBJ1-1
ASSLRLQGAHNTEAF
>TRBV18|TRBJ2-1
ASSPQTINEQF
>TRBV7-2|TRBJ1-5
ASSPGPGGNQPQH
>TRBV7-6|TRBJ1-2
ASSKGQGYPFGYGYT
>TRBV5-1|TRBJ2-7
ASSLSGSHEQY
>TRBV7-2|TRBJ1-4
ASSFRGPGEKLF
>TRBV19|TRBJ1-2
ASSIQGRNGYT
>TRBV10-3|TRBJ1-6
AISDVPGTGDNSPLH
>TRBV27|TRBJ2-3
ASSLAAEYDTQY
>TRBV29-1|TRBJ2-1
SVPGLLYNEQF